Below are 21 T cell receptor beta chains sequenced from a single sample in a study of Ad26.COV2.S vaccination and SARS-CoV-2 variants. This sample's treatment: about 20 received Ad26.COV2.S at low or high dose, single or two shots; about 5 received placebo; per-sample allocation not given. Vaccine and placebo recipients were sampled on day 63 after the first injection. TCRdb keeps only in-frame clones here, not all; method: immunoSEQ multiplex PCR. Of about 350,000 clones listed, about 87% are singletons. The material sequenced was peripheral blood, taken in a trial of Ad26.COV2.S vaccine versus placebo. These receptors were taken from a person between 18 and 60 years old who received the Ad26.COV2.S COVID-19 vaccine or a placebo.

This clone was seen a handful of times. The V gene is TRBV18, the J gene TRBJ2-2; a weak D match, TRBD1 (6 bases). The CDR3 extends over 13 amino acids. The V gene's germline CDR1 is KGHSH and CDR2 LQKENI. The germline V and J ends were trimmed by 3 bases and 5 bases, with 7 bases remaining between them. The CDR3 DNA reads TGTGCCAGCTCACCCGACAGGACCGGGGAGCTGTTTTTT. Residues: CASSPDRTGELFF.

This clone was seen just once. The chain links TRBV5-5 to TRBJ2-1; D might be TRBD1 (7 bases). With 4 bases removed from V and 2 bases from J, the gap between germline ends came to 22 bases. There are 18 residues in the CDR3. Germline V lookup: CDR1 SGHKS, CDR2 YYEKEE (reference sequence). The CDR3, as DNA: TGTGCCAGCAGCATTTTTGCTGGAGGGGGCGCGGCCTACAATGAGCAGTTCTTC. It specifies CASSIFAGGGAAYNEQFF.

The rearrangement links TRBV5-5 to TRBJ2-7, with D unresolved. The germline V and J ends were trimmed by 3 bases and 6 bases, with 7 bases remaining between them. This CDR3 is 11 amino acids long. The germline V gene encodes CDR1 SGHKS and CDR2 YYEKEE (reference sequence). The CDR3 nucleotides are TGTGCCAGCAGCTGGGCTTCCGAGCAGTACTTC. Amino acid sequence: CASSWASEQYF.

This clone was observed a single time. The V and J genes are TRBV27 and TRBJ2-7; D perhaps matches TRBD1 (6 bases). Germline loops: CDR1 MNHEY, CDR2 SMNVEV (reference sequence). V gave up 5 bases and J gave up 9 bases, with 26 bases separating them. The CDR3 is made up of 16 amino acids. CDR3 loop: CASSPFADRRLVWQYF. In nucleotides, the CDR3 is TGTGCCAGCAGTCCCTTCGCCGACAGGCGTTTGGTATGGCAGTACTTC.

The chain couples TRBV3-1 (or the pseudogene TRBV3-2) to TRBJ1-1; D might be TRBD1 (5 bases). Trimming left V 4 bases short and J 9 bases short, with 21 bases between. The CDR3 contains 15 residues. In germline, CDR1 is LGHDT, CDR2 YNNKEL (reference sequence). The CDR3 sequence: CASSLGGGDPRQAFF. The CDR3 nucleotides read TGTGCCAGCAGCCTCGGGGGTGGTGACCCCCGTCAAGCTTTCTTT.

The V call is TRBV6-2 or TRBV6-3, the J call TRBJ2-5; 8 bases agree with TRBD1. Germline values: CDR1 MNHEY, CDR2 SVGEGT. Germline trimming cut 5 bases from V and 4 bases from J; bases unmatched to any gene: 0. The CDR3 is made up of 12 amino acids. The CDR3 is CASSGQGETQYF. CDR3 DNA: TGTGCCAGCAGTGGACAGGGAGAGACCCAGTACTTC.

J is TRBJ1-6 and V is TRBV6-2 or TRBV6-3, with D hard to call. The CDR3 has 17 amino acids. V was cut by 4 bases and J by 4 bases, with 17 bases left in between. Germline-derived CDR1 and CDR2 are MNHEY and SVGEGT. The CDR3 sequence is CASSSSPLDAYNSPLHF. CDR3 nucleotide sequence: TGTGCCAGCAGTTCGTCCCCCCTTGACGCATATAATTCACCCCTCCACTTT.

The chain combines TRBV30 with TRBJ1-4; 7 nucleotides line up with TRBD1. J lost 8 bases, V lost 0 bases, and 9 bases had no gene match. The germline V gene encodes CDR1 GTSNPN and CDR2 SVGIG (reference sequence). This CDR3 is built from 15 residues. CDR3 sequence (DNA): TGTGCCTGGAGTGTTGACAGGGATGGTACCGAAAAACTGTTTTTT. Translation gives CAWSVDRDGTEKLFF.

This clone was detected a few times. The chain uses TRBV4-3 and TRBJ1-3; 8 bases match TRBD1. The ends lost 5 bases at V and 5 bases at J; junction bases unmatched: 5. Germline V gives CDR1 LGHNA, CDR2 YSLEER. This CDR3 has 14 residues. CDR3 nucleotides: TGCGCCAGCAGCTCAGGACAGGGACGAAACACCATATATTTT. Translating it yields CASSSGQGRNTIYF.

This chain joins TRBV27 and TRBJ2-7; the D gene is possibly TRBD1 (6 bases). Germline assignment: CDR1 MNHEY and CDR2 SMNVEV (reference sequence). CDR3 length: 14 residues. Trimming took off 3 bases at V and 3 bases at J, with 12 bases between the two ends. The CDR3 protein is CASSFGQGLYEQYF. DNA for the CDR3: TGTGCCAGCAGTTTTGGGCAGGGGCTCTACGAGCAGTACTTC.

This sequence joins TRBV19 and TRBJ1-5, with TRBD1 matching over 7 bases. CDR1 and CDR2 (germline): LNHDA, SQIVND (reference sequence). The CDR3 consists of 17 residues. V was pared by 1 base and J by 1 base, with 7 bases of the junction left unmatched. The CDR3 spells CASSIARQGSSNQPQHF. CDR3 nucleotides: TGTGCCAGTAGTATAGCCAGACAGGGCTCAAGCAATCAGCCCCAGCATTTT.

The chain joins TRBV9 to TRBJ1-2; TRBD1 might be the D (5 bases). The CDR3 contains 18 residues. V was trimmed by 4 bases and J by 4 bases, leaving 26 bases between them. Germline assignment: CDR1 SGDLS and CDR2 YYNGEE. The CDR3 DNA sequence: TGTGCCAGCAGCCTACAGGACAACCGGGAATTCGTGGGCTATGGCTACACCTTC. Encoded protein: CASSLQDNREFVGYGYTF.

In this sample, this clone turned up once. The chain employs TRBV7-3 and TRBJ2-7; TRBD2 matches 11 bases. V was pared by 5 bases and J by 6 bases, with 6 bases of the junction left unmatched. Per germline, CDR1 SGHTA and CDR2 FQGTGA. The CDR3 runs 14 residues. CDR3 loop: CASSLSLAGGEQYF. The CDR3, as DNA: TGTGCCAGCAGCCTTAGTCTAGCGGGAGGCGAGCAGTACTTC.

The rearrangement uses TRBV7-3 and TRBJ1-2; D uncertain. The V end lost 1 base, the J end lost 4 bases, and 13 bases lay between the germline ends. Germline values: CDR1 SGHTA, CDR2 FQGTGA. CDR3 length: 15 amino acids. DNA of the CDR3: TGTGCCAGCAGCTTAAATCCGGCAGACCCCTATGGCTACACCTTC. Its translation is CASSLNPADPYGYTF.

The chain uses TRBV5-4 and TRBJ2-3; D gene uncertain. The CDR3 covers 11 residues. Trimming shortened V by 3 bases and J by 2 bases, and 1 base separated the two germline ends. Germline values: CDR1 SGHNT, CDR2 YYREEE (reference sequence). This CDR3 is CASSSTDTQYF. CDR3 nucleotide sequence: TGTGCCAGCAGCTCCACAGATACGCAGTATTTT.

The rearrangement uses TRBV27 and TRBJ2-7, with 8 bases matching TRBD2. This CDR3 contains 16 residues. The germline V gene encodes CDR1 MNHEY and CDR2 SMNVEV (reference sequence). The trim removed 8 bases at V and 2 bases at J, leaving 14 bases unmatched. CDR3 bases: TGTGCCAGCTCCTATTCGGCGGCGGGGGGAGCCTACGAGCAGTACTTC. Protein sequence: CASSYSAAGGAYEQYF.

The CDR3 nucleotides read TGTGCCAGCAGTTGGGGGGACGGGACGGAGCAGTACTTC. It codes for CASSWGDGTEQYF. This chain uses TRBV27 with TRBJ2-7; tentative D call: TRBD2 (6 bases). The length of the CDR3 is 13 residues. Germline V lookup: CDR1 MNHEY, CDR2 SMNVEV (reference sequence). V was trimmed by 4 bases and J by 7 bases, leaving 14 bases between them.

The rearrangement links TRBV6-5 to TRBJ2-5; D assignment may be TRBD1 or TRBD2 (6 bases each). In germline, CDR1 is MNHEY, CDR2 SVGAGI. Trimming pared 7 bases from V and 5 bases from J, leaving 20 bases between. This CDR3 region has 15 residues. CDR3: CASTTPLGGRETQYF. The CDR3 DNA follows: TGTGCCAGCACGACCCCTCTGGGGGGCCGGGAGACCCAGTACTTC.

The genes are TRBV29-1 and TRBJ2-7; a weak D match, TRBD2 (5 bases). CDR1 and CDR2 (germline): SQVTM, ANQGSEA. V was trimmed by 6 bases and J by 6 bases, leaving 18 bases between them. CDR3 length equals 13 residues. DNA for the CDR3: TGCAGCGTCGACAACGGGGTAGCTGGCGAGCAGTACTTC. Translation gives CSVDNGVAGEQYF.

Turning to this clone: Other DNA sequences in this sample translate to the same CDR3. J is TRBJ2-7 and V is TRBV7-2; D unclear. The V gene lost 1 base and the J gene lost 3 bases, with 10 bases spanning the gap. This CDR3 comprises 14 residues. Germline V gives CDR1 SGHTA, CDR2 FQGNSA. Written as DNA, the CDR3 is TGTGCCAGCAGCTTAGGCACGGGCTTCTACGAGCAGTACTTC. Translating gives CASSLGTGFYEQYF.

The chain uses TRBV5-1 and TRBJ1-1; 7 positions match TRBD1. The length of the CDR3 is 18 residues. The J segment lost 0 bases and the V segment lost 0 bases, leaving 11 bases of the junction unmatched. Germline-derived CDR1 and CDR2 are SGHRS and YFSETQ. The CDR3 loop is CASSLVKGAAIMNTEAFF. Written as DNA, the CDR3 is TGCGCCAGCAGCTTGGTTAAGGGGGCGGCTATTATGAACACTGAAGCTTTCTTT.